This T cell receptor (beta chain) was identified during a study of cytomegalovirus exposure and HLA in healthy donors (TCRdb year 2017). Background for the entire study: An earlier analysis of a few hundred of the donors reported 276 Gb of sequence data and 117 million unique TCR beta sequences obtained from around 170 million T cells. Roughly 300 gigabases of sequencing data and tens of millions of unique TCR sequences were included in an early release covering around 600 HLA-typed donors. Of the 350 to 400 genotyped donors, approximately 82% fell in the genetic ancestry cluster associated with self-reported Caucasian donors. The study was designed to test whether signatures of past pathogen exposure could be identified by cataloging public T cell receptors. The study used immunosequencing to profile the T cell repertoires of about 670 subjects and linked those repertoires to cytomegalovirus serostatus. In addition to the first cohort of hundreds of subjects, a separate validation cohort of about 120 different subjects was used. To predict cytomegalovirus infection status, the study combined high-throughput TCR immunosequencing, statistical association of individual TCRs with disease status, and machine learning. In a later analysis, previously published TCR beta repertoires from some 640 donors were re-analyzed and high-resolution HLA genotyping was added so that TCR occurrence patterns could be studied. In the later analysis, no new phenotypic data were used to find candidate immune exposures; instead, reliance was placed on TCR beta sequences and their occurrence across donors. To decide whether each TCR beta V gene segment behaved as functional or pseudogenic, an earlier analysis of some 580 of the donors relied on high-throughput TCR beta sequencing. Donor age, sex, ethnicity and CMV serostatus were compiled alongside the repertoire data. A later genetic analysis took genome-wide SNP genotypes for 398 of the 666 donors and used that subset as a discovery cohort. All discovery cohort repertoires had been generated using a single sequencing platform. HLA typing included class I and class II loci at four-digit resolution. The number of donors typed differed by locus, with roughly 620-640 for A, B, C, DRB1 and DQB1, 522 for DQA1, approximately 580 for DPA1, and some 440 for DPB1. Because of strong linkage in the cohort, roughly five DR-DQ haplotypes were treated as single units for association and clustering. Among around 400 genotyped donors of the cohort, an average of approximately 240,000 unique TCR beta nucleotide sequences was sequenced per donor, of which approximately 18% were non-productive. General conclusions and limits of the study: According to a later analysis, TCR association rates differed among HLA loci, with DRB1 alleles showing the most associated TCRs and HLA-C alleles showing the fewest. Cytomegalovirus status was reported to be diagnosed by the classifier with high specificity and sensitivity in both the original and validation cohorts. Because counts were too low, roughly 17 rarely observed V segments, including chromosome 9 orphons, were left out of the earlier analysis of about 500 of the donors. Most CMV-associated TCR beta chains appeared to be HLA-restricted in a later analysis, and the HLA associations seemed to be driven largely by CMV exposure. The only immune exposure information available for the cohort was CMV serostatus. Specific HLA alleles were associated with 15,000 to 20,000 TCR beta sequences at a false discovery rate of 0.05 in a later analysis. Broadly in line with IMGT annotations, most TCR beta V segments showed up in productive rearrangements about 87% or about 30% of the time in an earlier analysis of several hundred of the donors. The 87-base-pair reads could not distinguish some IMGT-functional V segments, including TRBV6-2 and TRBV6-3, so those segments were excluded. A later genetic analysis associated a missense DCLRE1C variant with V-gene and J-gene trimming of TCR beta chains, and an independent cohort replicated the association. A further reported finding was that TCR beta sequences accurately predicted the HLA-A and HLA-B alleles for most subjects in the first cohort. A later analysis found that HLA-associated TCR beta chains were more clonally expanded and had lower generation probabilities than equally common non-associated chains. Several of the top co-occurrence clusters appeared to be linked to parvovirus B19, influenza, CMV and Epstein-Barr virus, according to a later analysis. HLA typing was unavailable for some donors at each locus, so association tests used only the typed subset. The sequencing pipeline was judged likely to have produced a cluster of highly shared sequence variants as a technical artifact. A few of the identified cytomegalovirus-associated TCR beta chains were confirmed in vitro to be specific for cytomegalovirus antigens. In this cohort, only TCR beta chains were sequenced, and detectable features were limited by the absence of alpha or paired-chain data. Roughly uniform sequencing depth across donors was assumed in presence/absence analyses, although this assumption may not hold. While some public TCRs were present in many individuals, most TCR sequences turned up only very rarely across donors. According to the authors, the approach could potentially be generalized to other disease states and immunological phenotypes. The study gave a list of some 150 TCR beta chains associated with cytomegalovirus. Correlated functional status among segregating V segments might reflect linkage disequilibrium, but an unknown experimental factor could not be ruled out. In a later genetic analysis, fewer N-insertions in productive TCRs were reported among donors in an Asian-associated ancestry cluster than the roughly 700-donor mean. When HLA alleles, especially DR and DQ, strongly co-occurred, TCR associations were difficult to assign to individual alleles.

This clone was observed a single time. Its antigen remains unidentified. No base-level quality is on record; no much larger clone is a single base apart. Library preparation was by the immunoSEQ multiplex PCR assay. For the multiplex PCR, a mixture combining 60 forward primers for TCR Vbeta segments and 13 reverse primers for TCR Jbeta segments was used. The CDR3 region of rearranged TCR beta genes was amplified from genomic DNA with a multiplex PCR assay. Amplified TCR beta libraries were sequenced as 87-base-pair reads on the Illumina HiSeq System. The study's processing was this. A later analysis tallied roughly 80 million unique TCR beta chains across the 666 repertoires, and about 10 million of those chains were shared by two or more donors. To remove PCR and sequencing errors, raw reads were error-corrected and collapsed into unique sequences using a nearest-neighbor algorithm that merged closely related sequences. Alignment of CDR3 sequences to IMGT reference sequences was used to assign V, D and J gene segments. Each retained sequence needed at least a six-nucleotide match to both a V gene segment and a J gene segment. A rearrangement was called productive if the CDR3 had no stop codons and remained in frame with V and J, and every other rearrangement was called non-productive. CDR3 was defined by IMGT convention, running from the second conserved V-encoded cysteine to the conserved J-encoded phenylalanine. Sequences without an unambiguous match to a single V gene segment were excluded from the earlier analysis of 500 to 700 of the donors. An earlier analysis of roughly 590 of the donors called V segments functional above 56.7% productive rearrangements and segregating when the between-donor standard deviation exceeded 5%. A statistical classification framework was developed to diagnose cytomegalovirus status using the catalog of TCR beta chain sequences. A later analysis assigned V and J genes by comparing TCR nucleotide sequences with IMGT/GENE-DB human TR gene sequences. The TCRdist pipeline was used in a later analysis to assign CDR3 sequences and most-parsimonious VDJ recombination scenarios. In a later analysis, each TCR beta chain was defined by its CDR3 amino acid sequence together with its V-gene family, and reads lacking a unique V-gene family were excluded. To address suspected cross-contamination and a sequencing artifact, a later analysis removed approximately 600 highly shared, low-generation-probability nucleotide sequences. In a later analysis, a clonal expansion index was calculated for each public chain from normalized within-repertoire ranks of inferred template counts. In a later analysis, generation probabilities were computed with a VDJ recombination model fitted to out-of-frame rearrangements, and the resulting probabilities were checked against IGoR. In a later analysis, hypergeometric tests were used to score TCR-TCR, TCR-HLA and TCR-CMV co-occurrence, with a repertoire-size bias correction applied to TCR pairs. A later analysis estimated false discovery rates by permuting HLA or CMV assignments 20 times. In a later analysis, co-occurring TCRs were grouped using DBSCAN, with TCRdist sequence similarity added in when clustering inside HLA-allele-positive subsets. Repertoires with fewer than 30,000 or more than 120,000 public chains, plus five repertoires with anomalous nucleotide sharing, were excluded from co-occurrence clustering. In TCRdb, the immuneACCESS table is reduced to in-frame sequences with V and J assigned. These tables do not hold every clone; where another copy was compared, an unresolved V gene accounts for under half, and the others remain unexplained. The D gene and trimming were derived from the DNA, and the V and J assignments and clone size from that table. For this sample the table gives about 150,000 clones, of which 75% to 85% were detected only once. The top ten hold 6.3% of the sample.

Trimming leaves V shorter by 5 bases and J shorter by 8 bases, with the junction holding 14 bases beyond the gene matches. Including the terminal cysteine and phenylalanine, the CDR3 comprises 15 residues. Of all the DNA, just the CDR3 is kept, 45 bases in frame from base 1. As encoded in the germline V gene (reference sequence), CDR1 is SEHNR while CDR2 is FQNEAQ. The cohort comprised 666 healthy bone marrow donors. At the time of sampling, all cohort members were nominally healthy, though unrecorded immune exposures were likely present. The donor tested CMV seropositive, placing the donor among the approximately 290 seropositive members of the cohort. Each donor provided a peripheral blood sample, and peripheral blood mononuclear cells were used for TCR beta sequencing. Genomic DNA extraction from the blood cell samples was performed with the Qiagen DNeasy Blood Extraction Kit.

The V and J segments used are TRBV7-9 and TRBJ1-2; 7 bases in the junction line up with TRBD1. The sequencing sample was made of PBMCs. This receptor was taken from a middle-aged man in good health and CMV-seropositive. The base sequence is TGTGCCAGCAGCCCGGAGGGGGCGCTGGGCTTCGGCTACACCTTC. Translated, this gives CASSPEGALGFGYTF. Extended through the reference TRBV7-9 and TRBJ1-2 proteins, this CDR3 yields the full variable domain: DTGVSQNPRHKITKRGQNVTFRCDPISEHNRLYWYRQTLGQGPEFLTYFQNEAQLEKSRLLSDRFSAERPKGSFSTLEIQRTEQGDSAMYLCASSPEGALGFGYTFGSGTRLTVV.